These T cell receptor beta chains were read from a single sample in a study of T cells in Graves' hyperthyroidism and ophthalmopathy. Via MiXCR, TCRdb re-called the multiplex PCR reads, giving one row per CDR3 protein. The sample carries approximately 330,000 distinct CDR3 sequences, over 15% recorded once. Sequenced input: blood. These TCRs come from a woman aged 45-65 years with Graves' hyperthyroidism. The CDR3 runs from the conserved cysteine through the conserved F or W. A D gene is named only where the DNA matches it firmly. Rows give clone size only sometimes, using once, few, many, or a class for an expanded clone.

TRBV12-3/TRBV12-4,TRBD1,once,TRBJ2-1,CASSLDRVREQFF,TGTGCCAGCAGTCTCGACAGGGTAAGGGAGCAGTTCTTC
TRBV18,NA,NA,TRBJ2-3,CASSPAAGPDTQYF,TGTGCCAGCTCACCAGCGGCAGGGCCAGATACGCAGTATTTT
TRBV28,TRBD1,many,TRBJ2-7,CASSLRDRAYEQYF,TGTGCCAGCAGTTTGAGGGACAGGGCTTACGAGCAGTACTTC
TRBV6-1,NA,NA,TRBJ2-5,CASSTTGSEETQYF,TGTGCCAGCAGTACCACAGGGAGTGAAGAGACCCAGTACTTC
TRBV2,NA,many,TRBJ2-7,CASTQAGESYEQYF,TGTGCCAGCACCCAGGCGGGTGAGTCCTACGAGCAGTACTTC
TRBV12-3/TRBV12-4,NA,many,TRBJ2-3,CASSEDTQYF,TGTGCCAGCAGTGAGGATACGCAGTATTTT
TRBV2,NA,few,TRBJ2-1,CASSDEFPWPFF,TGTGCCAGCAGTGACGAATTCCCCTGGCCGTTCTTC
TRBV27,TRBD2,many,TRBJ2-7,CASSLSVAGGAEQYF,TGTGCCAGCAGTTTATCGGTAGCGGGAGGAGCCGAGCAGTACTTC
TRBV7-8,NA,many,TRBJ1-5,CASSGALDSNQPQHF,TGTGCCAGCAGCGGAGCATTGGATAGCAATCAGCCCCAGCATTTT
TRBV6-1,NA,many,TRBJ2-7,CASSAQSGQRSYEQYF,TGTGCCAGCAGTGCGCAATCAGGACAGAGGTCCTACGAGCAGTACTTC
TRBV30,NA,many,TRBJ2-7,CAWSGTPYEQYF,TGTGCCTGGAGTGGGACTCCCTACGAGCAGTACTTC
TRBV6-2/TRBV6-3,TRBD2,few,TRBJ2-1,CASNVGLASEQFF,TGTGCCAGCAATGTAGGACTAGCTTCTGAGCAGTTCTTC
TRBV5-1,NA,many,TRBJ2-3,CASSGGAGTDTQYF,TGCGCCAGCAGCGGGGGAGCCGGAACAGATACGCAGTATTTT
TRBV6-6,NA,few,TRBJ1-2,CASSYSGGHYGYTF,TGTGCCAGCAGTTACTCGGGGGGCCACTATGGCTACACCTTC
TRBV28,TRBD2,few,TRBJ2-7,CASSTGLEAYEQYF,TGTGCCAGCAGTACGGGACTAGAGGCCTACGAGCAGTACTTC
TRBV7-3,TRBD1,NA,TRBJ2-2,CASSRDRRNTGELFF,TGTGCCAGCAGCCGGGACAGGAGGAACACCGGGGAGCTGTTTTTT
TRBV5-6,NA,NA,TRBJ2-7,CASSHSLQPSYEQYF,TGTGCCAGCAGTCACTCTCTGCAGCCGTCCTACGAGCAGTACTTC
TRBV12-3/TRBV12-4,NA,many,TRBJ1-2,CASSPQIGELVYTF,TGTGCCAGCAGTCCCCAAATTGGGGAACTTGTTTACACCTTC
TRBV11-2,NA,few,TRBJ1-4,CASRLGAANEKLFF,TGTGCCAGCAGGTTGGGGGCGGCTAATGAAAAACTGTTTTTT
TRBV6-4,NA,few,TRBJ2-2,CASSDSNAENTGELFF,TGTGCCAGCAGTGACTCGAACGCAGAAAACACCGGGGAGCTGTTTTTT
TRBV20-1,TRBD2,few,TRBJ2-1,CSARTTSGGYNEQFF,TGCAGTGCTAGAACGACTAGCGGGGGGTACAATGAGCAGTTCTTC
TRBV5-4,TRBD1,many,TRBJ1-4,CASSVDRGGEKLFF,TGTGCCAGCAGCGTCGACAGGGGTGGTGAAAAACTGTTTTTT
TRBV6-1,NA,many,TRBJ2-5,CASNSEAQETQYF,TGTGCCAGCAACTCGGAGGCGCAAGAGACCCAGTACTTC
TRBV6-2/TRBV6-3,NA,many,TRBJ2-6,CASTDTSSGANVLTF,TGTGCCAGTACGGACACAAGCTCTGGGGCCAACGTCCTGACTTTC
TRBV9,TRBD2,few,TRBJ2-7,CASSVALAGGEQYF,TGTGCCAGCAGCGTAGCACTAGCGGGAGGGGAGCAGTACTTC
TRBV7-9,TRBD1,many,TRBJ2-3,CASSYRTGADTQYF,TGTGCCAGCAGCTACCGAACAGGGGCAGATACGCAGTATTTT
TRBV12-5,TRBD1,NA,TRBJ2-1,CASGGDRGSYNEQFF,TGTGCTAGTGGTGGGGACAGAGGAAGCTACAATGAGCAGTTCTTC
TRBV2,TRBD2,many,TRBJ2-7,CASSASGRAYEQYF,TGTGCCAGCAGTGCTAGCGGGAGGGCCTACGAGCAGTACTTC
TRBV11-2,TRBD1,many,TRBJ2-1,CASSSITDRGGWQFF,TGTGCCAGCAGCTCCATTACTGACAGGGGAGGTTGGCAGTTCTTC
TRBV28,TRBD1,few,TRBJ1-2,CASIETRDSLYGYTF,TGTGCCAGCATCGAAACCCGGGACAGCCTCTATGGCTACACCTTC
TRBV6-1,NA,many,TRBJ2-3,CASSEYDTAAADTQYF,TGTGCCAGCAGTGAATACGACACGGCGGCCGCAGATACGCAGTATTTT
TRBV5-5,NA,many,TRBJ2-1,CASSRSGNEQFF,TGTGCCAGCAGCCGCTCTGGGAATGAGCAGTTCTTC
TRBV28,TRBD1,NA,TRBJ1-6,CASLRQGYNSPLHF,TGTGCCAGTCTCAGACAGGGGTATAATTCACCCCTCCACTTT
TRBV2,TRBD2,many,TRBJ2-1,CASKKRGDSYNEQFF,TGTGCCAGCAAGAAGCGGGGAGACTCCTACAATGAGCAGTTCTTC
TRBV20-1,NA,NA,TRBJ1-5,CSARDPSGRHQPQHF,TGCAGTGCTAGAGATCCTTCCGGGAGGCATCAGCCCCAGCATTTT
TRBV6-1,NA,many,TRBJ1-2,CASRPGLRDYGYTF,TGTGCCAGCAGACCGGGACTCAGAGACTATGGCTACACCTTC
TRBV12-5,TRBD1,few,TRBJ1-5,CASGLVLAGGGMSNQPQHF,TGTGCTAGTGGTTTGGTACTGGCAGGGGGCGGAATGAGCAATCAGCCCCAGCATTTT
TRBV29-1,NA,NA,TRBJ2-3,CSVEDGPATQYF,TGCAGCGTTGAAGACGGCCCCGCTACGCAGTATTTT
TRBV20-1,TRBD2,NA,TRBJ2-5,CSAEEGAGGPGETQYF,TGCAGTGCTGAAGAAGGCGCGGGAGGGCCAGGAGAGACCCAGTACTTC